What follows are 8 T cell receptor beta chains derived from one specimen sequenced in a study of T cell repertoires in cytomegalovirus infection. TCRdb called the reads again in MiXCR, with one record for every CDR3 protein. The top ten hold around 13% of the sample, which has about 310,000 distinct CDR3 sequences, roughly 15% seen once. The sample comprised PBMCs. The receptors were gathered from a human donor in good health (CMV status not recorded). Some clones in this sample may be carry-over from other donors' samples.

This chain connects TRBV28 to TRBJ1-2, with D perhaps TRBD1 (6 bases). The germline V gene encodes CDR1 MDHEN and CDR2 SYDVKM. Deletions cut 8 bases from V and 4 bases from J, with 17 bases between. This CDR3 has 14 residues. The CDR3 protein is CASARGGTIYGYTF. DNA of the CDR3: TGTGCCAGCGCTCGGGGGGGGACAATCTATGGCTACACCTTC.

This clonotype was found a few times. The gene calls are TRBV20-1 and TRBJ2-1; weak D call: TRBD1 (5 bases). This CDR3 has 15 amino acids. The V and J ends lost 5 bases and 4 bases respectively, with 18 bases between them. CDR1 and CDR2 from the germline V gene are DFQATT and SNEGSKA (reference sequence). CDR3 DNA sequence: TGCAGTGCTCCCCTTGAAACCCGACAGTACAATGAGCAGTTCTTC. Its protein is CSAPLETRQYNEQFF.

The CDR3 region is CASSLVPQGITEAFF. In nucleotides, the CDR3 is TGTGCCAGCAGCTTGGTCCCGCAGGGAATAACTGAAGCTTTCTTT. This chain connects TRBV5-5 to TRBJ1-1; possible D gene TRBD1, 5 bases. The CDR3 length is 15 residues. V was clipped by 0 bases and J by 5 bases, with 14 bases between them. In germline, CDR1 is SGHKS, CDR2 YYEKEE (reference sequence).

The rearrangement links TRBV24-1 to TRBJ2-1; D may match TRBD1 or TRBD2 (6 bases each). CDR3 length: 13 amino acids. The germline CDR1 and CDR2 sequences are KGHDR and SFDVKD. Trimming stripped 4 bases from V and 7 bases from J, with 10 bases between. This chain's CDR3 is CATSEVGGNEQFF. CDR3 DNA sequence: TGTGCCACCAGTGAGGTAGGGGGGAATGAGCAGTTCTTC.

The sample holds a few counts of this clonotype. This chain joins TRBV28 and TRBJ2-1; no clear D. V lost 9 bases and J 7 bases, leaving 10 bases between the germline ends. Germline V gene sequence: CDR1 MDHEN, CDR2 SYDVKM. CDR3 length: 11 residues. DNA for the CDR3: TGTGCCAGTCCGAAAGGGAATGAGCAGTTCTTC. This encodes CASPKGNEQFF.

This chain uses TRBV20-1 with TRBJ2-1; 9 nucleotides align to TRBD1. V shed 0 bases and J 7 bases; nucleotides not matched to a gene: 7. The CDR3 spans 15 residues. The germline V gene encodes CDR1 DFQATT and CDR2 SNEGSKA (reference sequence). The CDR3 sequence is CSARDYTGGRNEQFF. CDR3 coding DNA: TGCAGTGCTAGAGATTACACAGGGGGCAGGAATGAGCAGTTCTTC.

The chain employs TRBV4-1 and TRBJ1-3; 8 positions agree with TRBD1. V shed 4 bases, J shed 8 bases, and the junction held 4 bases outside the gene matches. Germline assignment: CDR1 MGHRA and CDR2 YSYEKL. The CDR3 sequence is 13 residues long. Here the CDR3 DNA reads TGCGCCAGCAGCCTCGACAGGGGAGACACCATATATTTT. Protein sequence: CASSLDRGDTIYF.

This clonotype was recorded many times. V and J are TRBV12-3 or TRBV12-4 and TRBJ2-3; 7 bases align to TRBD2. This CDR3 contains 14 residues. V lost 2 bases to trimming and J lost 4 bases; unmatched junction nucleotides: 3. The CDR3 is CASSLSGRADTQYF. The CDR3 DNA sequence: TGTGCCAGCAGTTTATCGGGGAGGGCAGATACGCAGTATTTT.